This TCR beta chain was profiled in a study of a mutant IDH1 vaccine in newly diagnosed glioma. The table came from immunoSEQ multiplex PCR; TCRdb's copy has only in-frame clones and leaves some out. The sample lists tens of thousands of clones, 75% to 95% occurring once. The sample's time point: baseline, week 1 (first vaccination visit). The treatment is: pre-vaccination baseline after standard-of-care therapy. The CDR3 runs 11 residues. V lost 7 bases, J lost 4 bases, and 10 bases lay in between. Germline CDR1 and CDR2: DFQATT and SNEGSKA (reference sequence). Study findings and constraints: Seemingly, top peripheral T cell clonotype changes bore no relation to pseudoprogression.

Worth noting for this clone: The antigen is not known.

Sequences were derived from PBMCs, sampled from a glioma patient treated with radiotherapy, temozolomide or both. This receptor was identified in a middle-aged man with glioma. The chain recombines TRBV20-1 with TRBJ1-2; D not certain. The CDR3 DNA reads as TGCAGTGAAAAAGGGCCCTATGGCTACACCTTC. Protein: CSEKGPYGYTF.